This T cell receptor beta chain was sequenced during a study of early stage breast cancer tumors. Across the whole study: Twelve of the 16 invasive tumors were ER+, PR+ and HER2-. Average read coverage per sample was roughly 9.7-fold. Whole-study results and caveats: Enriched TCRB sequences shared across patients were mostly commonly generated sequences.

With respect to this clone: Its antigen is not identified.

The CDR3 is made up of 11 amino acids. Germline trimming cut 4 bases from V and 15 bases from J; bases unmatched to any gene: 5. Germline V gene data show CDR1 as SGHRS and CDR2 as YFSETQ. Assay used: immunoSEQ multiplex PCR; TCRdb lists only in-frame clones, some missing. The sample yields about 31,000 clones, roughly 77% seen once. Sequencing input: blood. The J gene is TRBJ2-1, the V gene TRBV5-1; TRBD2 aligns across 9 bases. The receptor was isolated from a person aged 40 to 49 with breast cancer. CDR3 nucleotide sequence: TGCGCCAGCAGCCCAGGGACTAGCTGGTTCTTC. This translates into CASSPGTSWFF.